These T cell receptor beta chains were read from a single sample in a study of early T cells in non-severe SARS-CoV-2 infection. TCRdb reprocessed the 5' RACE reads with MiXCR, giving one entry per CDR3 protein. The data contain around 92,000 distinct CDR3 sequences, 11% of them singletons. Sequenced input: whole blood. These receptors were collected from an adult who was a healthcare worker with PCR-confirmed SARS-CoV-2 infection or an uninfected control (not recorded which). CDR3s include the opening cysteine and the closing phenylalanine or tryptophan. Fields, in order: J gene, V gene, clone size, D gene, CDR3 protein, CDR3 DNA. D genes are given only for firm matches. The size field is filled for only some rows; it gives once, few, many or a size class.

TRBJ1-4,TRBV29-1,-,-,CSVARQLNEKLFF,TGCAGCGTTGCTCGTCAGCTGAATGAAAAACTGTTTTTT
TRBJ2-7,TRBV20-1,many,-,CSARPDRTRAYEQYF,TGCAGTGCTAGACCTGACAGGACACGCGCCTACGAGCAGTACTTC
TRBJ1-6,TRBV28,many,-,CASRDPGLFNSPLHF,TGTGCCAGCAGAGACCCGGGACTTTTTAATTCACCCCTCCACTTT
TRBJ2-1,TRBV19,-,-,CASSIYPPTRAGHNEQFF,TGTGCCAGTAGTATATACCCCCCTACGCGGGCTGGCCACAATGAGCAGTTCTTC
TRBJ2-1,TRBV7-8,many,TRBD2,CASSLLAGAYNEQFF,TGTGCCAGCAGCTTACTAGCGGGAGCCTACAATGAGCAGTTCTTC
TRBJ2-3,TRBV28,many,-,CASSSRALSSADTQYF,TGTGCCAGCAGCTCCAGGGCCCTAAGTAGCGCAGATACGCAGTATTTT
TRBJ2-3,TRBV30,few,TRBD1,CAWSVRGPDTQYF,TGTGCCTGGAGTGTCAGGGGGCCAGATACGCAGTATTTT
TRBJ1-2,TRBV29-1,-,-,CSVEPWTENYGYTF,TGCAGCGTTGAACCATGGACAGAAAACTATGGCTACACCTTC
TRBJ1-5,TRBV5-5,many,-,CASSRTGPYSNQPQHF,TGTGCCAGCAGCAGGACCGGACCATATAGCAATCAGCCCCAGCATTTT
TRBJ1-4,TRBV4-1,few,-,CASSPAELNEKLFF,TGCGCCAGCAGCCCAGCGGAGCTTAATGAAAAACTGTTTTTT
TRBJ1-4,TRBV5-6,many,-,CASSLATGATNEKLFF,TGTGCCAGCAGCCTCGCGACAGGTGCAACTAATGAAAAACTGTTTTTT
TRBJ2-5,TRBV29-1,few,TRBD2,CSVLSGEETQYF,TGCAGCGTTTTGAGCGGGGAAGAGACCCAGTACTTC
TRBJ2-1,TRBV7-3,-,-,CASSLRVSSHNEQFF,TGTGCCAGCAGCTTAAGGGTGAGCTCCCACAATGAGCAGTTCTTC
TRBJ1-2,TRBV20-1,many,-,CSAQSLNLQLPNYGYTF,TGCAGTGCCCAATCCCTAAATTTACAGCTACCTAACTATGGCTACACCTTC
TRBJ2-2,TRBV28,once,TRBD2,CASSLGLDLNTEELFF,TGTGCCAGCAGTCTTGGACTAGACTTGAACACCGAGGAGCTGTTTTTT